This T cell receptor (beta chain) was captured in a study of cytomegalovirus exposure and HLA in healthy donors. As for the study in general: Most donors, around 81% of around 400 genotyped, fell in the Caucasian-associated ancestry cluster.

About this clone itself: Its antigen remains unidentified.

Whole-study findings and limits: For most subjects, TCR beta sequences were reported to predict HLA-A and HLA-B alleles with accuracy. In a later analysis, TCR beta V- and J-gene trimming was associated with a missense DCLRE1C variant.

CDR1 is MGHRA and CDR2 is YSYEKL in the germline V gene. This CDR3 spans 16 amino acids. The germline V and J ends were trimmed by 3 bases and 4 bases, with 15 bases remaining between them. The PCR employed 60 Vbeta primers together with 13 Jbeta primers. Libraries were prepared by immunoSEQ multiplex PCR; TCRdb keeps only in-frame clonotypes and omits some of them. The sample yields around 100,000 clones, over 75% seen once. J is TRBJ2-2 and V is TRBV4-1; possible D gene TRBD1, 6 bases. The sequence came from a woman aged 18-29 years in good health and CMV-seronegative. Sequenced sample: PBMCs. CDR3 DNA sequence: TGCGCCAGCAGCCAGCTCAGGGGAAGCGGCACCGGGGAGCTGTTTTTT. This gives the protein CASSQLRGSGTGELFF.